The clone carrying this T cell receptor beta chain was counted ten times or more. Its antigen is as yet unknown. The sample originates from a study of CD8 T cells in ankylosing spondylitis. Study results and limitations: Enrichment of disease-linked clones was reportedly significant in matched ankylosing spondylitis synovial fluid. A motif of several highly homologous TCR beta variants was seen as apparently characteristic of ankylosing spondylitis blood.

Trimming shortened V by 0 bases and J by 6 bases, and 12 bases separated the two germline ends. The CDR3 is made up of 15 amino acids. TCRdb reprocessed the 5' RACE reads via MiXCR and lists one record per CDR3 protein. The table has under 250,000 distinct CDR3 sequences, over 8.5% seen once; the top ten hold 6% to 8%. The TCR comes from a male donor with ankylosing spondylitis or in good health (not recorded which). The chain couples TRBV12-3 or TRBV12-4 to TRBJ2-1; D not certain. The source material was blood, either unsorted or a sorted T cell fraction (not recorded which). The CDR3 nucleotides are TGTGCCAGCAGTTTAGCTCCAGCTACGAGCAATGAGCAGTTCTTC. It encodes CASSLAPATSNEQFF.